This entry lists 22 T cell receptor beta chains sequenced from one sample in a study of naive and memory T cell subsets. Ligated cDNA underwent four rounds of PCR with nested alpha and beta constant region primers and SP2. TCRdb reanalysed the UMI-ligation and nested PCR reads using MiXCR and keeps one entry per CDR3 protein. Among roughly 36,000 distinct CDR3 sequences listed, approximately 10% were seen once. Described treatment: skin biopsy from PPD injection site in Mantoux-positive individual. A UMI-containing oligonucleotide was joined by 3' ligation to the TCR cDNA template. Sequencing was performed on skin, taken from a tuberculin skin test site. Every receptor here comes from an adult in good health.

The gene calls are TRBV12-3 or TRBV12-4 and TRBJ1-4; 8 bases fit TRBD1. The junction had 9 bases not matched to a gene; V was cut back by 6 bases and J by 6 bases. This CDR3 spans 15 amino acids. For the CDR3, the DNA is TGTGCCAGCAGCCGTAACAGGGGGGTTGATGAAAAACTGTTTTTT. Residues: CASSRNRGVDEKLFF.

This clonotype was detected ten times or more. The chain carries TRBV11-1 and TRBJ2-5, with D possibly matching TRBD2 (5 bases). There are 15 residues in the CDR3. Germline V gene sequence: CDR1 SGHAT, CDR2 FQDESV (reference sequence). Trimming shortened V by 5 bases and J by 0 bases, and 13 bases separated the two germline ends. CDR3 region: CASSPRGSYQETQYF. In DNA, the CDR3 is TGTGCCAGCAGCCCGCGCGGGTCTTACCAAGAGACCCAGTACTTC.

This clonotype is medium-sized by share. The rearrangement links TRBV29-1 to TRBJ1-1; maybe TRBD1 (6 bases). Germline CDR1 is SQVTM and CDR2 is ANQGSEA. The CDR3 length is 12 residues. The V and J ends lost 3 bases and 5 bases respectively, with 10 bases between them. The CDR3 DNA follows: TGCAGCGTTGATACAGGGTTTACTGAAGCTTTCTTT. Protein: CSVDTGFTEAFF.

In this sample, this clonotype is medium-sized (0.01 to 0.1%). This chain joins TRBV29-1 and TRBJ2-6; perhaps TRBD1 as D (5 bases). The CDR3 is 16 residues long. The germline V gene encodes CDR1 SQVTM and CDR2 ANQGSEA. Trimming cost V 7 bases and J 0 bases, with 16 bases left between them. CDR3 sequence (DNA): TGCAGCGCCTCCTCGGACATCAACTCTGGGGCCAACGTCCTGACTTTC. Its translation is CSASSDINSGANVLTF. Drawing the rest from reference TRBV29-1 and TRBJ2-6, the complete variable domain is SAVISQKPSRDICQRGTSLTIQCQVDSQVTMMFWYRQQPGQSLTLIATANQGSEATYESGFVIDKFPISRPNLTFSTLTVSNMSPEDSSIYLCSASSDINSGANVLTFGAGSRLTVL.

This clonotype was observed many times. The germline gene is not matched at one end of the junction; a read error may be the cause. The V call is TRBV7-9, the J call TRBJ2-7; D possibly uses TRBD1 or TRBD2 (6 bases each). The CDR3 sequence is 13 residues long. The germline CDR1 and CDR2 sequences are SEHNR and FQNEAQ (reference sequence). Written as DNA, the CDR3 is TGTGCCAGCAACTTACGGGGGCAAGGGGAGCAGTACTTC. Translated, it gives CASNLRGQGEQYF. Full variable domain (remainder filled in from reference TRBV7-9 and TRBJ2-7): DTGVSQNPRHKITKRGQNVTFRCDPISEHNRLYWYRQTLGQGPEFLTYFQNEAQLEKSRLLSDRFSAERPKGSFSTLEIQRTEQGDSAMYLCASNLRGQGEQYFGPGTRLTVT.

This clonotype has a count of ten or more. This chain connects TRBV29-1 to TRBJ1-2; 9 bases are shared with TRBD1. Germline trimming cut 5 bases from V and 8 bases from J; bases unmatched to any gene: 6. The V gene's germline CDR1 is SQVTM and CDR2 ANQGSEA. CDR3 length: 12 amino acids. CDR3 amino acids: CSVSGQGRGYTF. DNA of the CDR3: TGCAGCGTTAGCGGACAGGGGAGAGGCTACACCTTC.

As to this clonotype: A much larger clone is a single base away; this may be a read error. V and J are TRBV6-5 and TRBJ1-2; TRBD1 matches 9 bases. Germline assignment: CDR1 MNHEY and CDR2 SVGAGI. With V trimmed by 5 bases and J by 6 bases, 13 bases remained unmatched. The CDR3 is 16 residues long. The CDR3 coding sequence is TGTGCCAGCAGTCTCGTGACCGGGACAGGGAGCAATGGCTACACCTTC. Protein sequence: CASSLVTGTGSNGYTF.

This chain joins TRBV5-5 and TRBJ1-1, with D maybe TRBD1 (5 bases). Germline values: CDR1 SGHKS, CDR2 YYEKEE (reference sequence). The CDR3 has 14 residues. V was clipped by 0 bases and J by 1 base, with 7 bases between them. The DNA for the CDR3 is TGTGCCAGCAGCTTGGGACAGTCGAACACTGAAGCTTTCTTT. As protein: CASSLGQSNTEAFF.

This chain joins TRBV20-1 and TRBJ2-3; tentatively, D is TRBD1 (7 bases). CDR1 is DFQATT, CDR2 SNEGSKA, per germline (reference sequence). This CDR3 is 12 amino acids long. CDR3 coding DNA: TGCGCCGGGGGACAGAGCACAGATACGCAGTATTTT. Amino acid sequence: CAGGQSTDTQYF.

This chain uses TRBV7-2 with TRBJ2-1; 8 bases are a match to TRBD2. The CDR3 consists of 16 residues. Looked up from germline, CDR1 is SGHTA and CDR2 is FQGNSA. V shed 2 bases and J 8 bases; nucleotides not matched to a gene: 11. The CDR3 nucleotides are TGTGCCAGCAGCTTATGGTCGGTCGGGGGGGCTTATGAGCAGTTCTTC. Encoded protein: CASSLWSVGGAYEQFF.

This chain links TRBV2 with TRBJ2-4; D possibly corresponds to TRBD1 (6 bases). This CDR3 has 14 residues. CDR1 SNHLY and CDR2 FYNNEI come from the germline V gene. Trimming cost V 8 bases and J 8 bases, with 19 bases left between them. CDR3 in amino acids: CASGADRSSDIQYF. The CDR3 coding sequence is TGTGCCAGCGGAGCCGACAGGTCGAGCGACATTCAGTACTTC.

This clonotype occurred a few times. This chain links TRBV19 with TRBJ1-1, with D possibly being TRBD1 (6 bases). V lost 1 base and J 5 bases, leaving 11 bases between the germline ends. This CDR3 spans 14 amino acids. Per the germline V gene, CDR1 is LNHDA and CDR2 is SQIVND (reference sequence). The CDR3: CASSIAGARTEAFF. DNA of the CDR3: TGTGCCAGTAGTATAGCAGGGGCGCGGACTGAAGCTTTCTTT.

This clonotype has ten or more counts. Germline and junction disagree at one end, which may indicate a read error. This chain connects TRBV29-1 to TRBJ1-2; D might be TRBD1 (5 bases). The CDR3 is 13 residues long. Germline-derived CDR1 and CDR2 are SQVTM and ANQGSEA. CDR3 in amino acids: CSVQEGTNYGYTF. CDR3 bases: TGCAGCGTTCAAGAGGGGACTAACTATGGCTACACCTTC.

The table lists this clonotype with a few counts. The rearrangement links TRBV28 to TRBJ2-7; 9 positions agree with TRBD1. Germline trimming cut 3 bases from V and 6 bases from J; bases unmatched to any gene: 18. The CDR3 sequence is 18 residues long. CDR1 is MDHEN, CDR2 SYDVKM, per germline. CDR3 DNA: TGTGCCAGCAGTTTCCTCCCGGGACAGGGCCCAGGGTTCGGCGAGCAGTACTTC. It specifies CASSFLPGQGPGFGEQYF.

This clonotype ranks as medium-sized. V usage is TRBV7-2 and J usage is TRBJ2-3; D is undetermined. Germline V gene data show CDR1 as SGHTA and CDR2 as FQGNSA. The CDR3 extends over 12 amino acids. Trimming took off 3 bases at V and 0 bases at J, with 1 base between the two ends. CDR3 sequence reads: CASSFSTDTQYF. CDR3 nucleotides: TGTGCCAGCAGCTTTAGCACAGATACGCAGTATTTT. Complete variable domain (other parts from reference TRBV7-2 and TRBJ2-3): GAGVSQSPSNKVTEKGKDVELRCDPISGHTALYWYRQSLGQGLEFLIYFQGNSAPDKSGLPSDRFSAERTGGSVSTLTIQRTQQEDSAVYLCASSFSTDTQYFGPGTRLTVL.

This clonotype was counted ten times or more. The chain employs TRBV27 and TRBJ2-7; D is undetermined. There are 14 residues in the CDR3. CDR1 MNHEY and CDR2 SMNVEV come from the germline V gene (reference sequence). Trimming took off 0 bases at V and 3 bases at J, with 9 bases between the two ends. The CDR3 DNA sequence: TGTGCCAGCAGTTTATCGGGGTATGGCTACGAGCAGTACTTC. This sequence encodes CASSLSGYGYEQYF.

This chain connects TRBV2 to TRBJ1-4; D gene ambiguous. The CDR3 loop spans 14 amino acids. Germline V gene lookup returns CDR1 SNHLY and CDR2 FYNNEI. Deletions cut 2 bases from V and 5 bases from J, with 9 bases between. CDR3 bases: TGTGCCAGCAGTGAACCCTGGCCAAATGAAAAACTGTTTTTT. The encoded protein is CASSEPWPNEKLFF.

This clonotype was seen repeatedly, ten times or more. The J gene is TRBJ2-7, the V gene TRBV7-8; 7 bases fit TRBD2. From germline, CDR1 is SGHVS and CDR2 FQNEAQ. CDR3 length: 16 residues. V lost 5 bases and J lost 0; bases outside the gene matches: 10. CDR3 coding DNA: TGTGCCAGCAGCGGCCGTCTAGCGGCTGGCTCCTACGAGCAGTACTTC. Translating gives CASSGRLAAGSYEQYF.

This clonotype came up a few times. The rearrangement joins TRBV5-6 to TRBJ2-7, with D possibly TRBD1 on 6 matching bases. The V gene lost 5 bases and the J gene lost 4 bases, with 13 bases spanning the gap. This CDR3 has 13 residues. In germline, CDR1 is SGHDT, CDR2 YYEEEE. The DNA of the CDR3 is TGTGCCAGCAGTATCGACAGGCCATACGAGCAGTACTTC. Its protein is CASSIDRPYEQYF.

This clonotype has at least ten counts. The rearrangement joins TRBV9 to TRBJ2-2, with 12 bases fitting TRBD1. This CDR3 is 17 amino acids long. V lost 3 bases to trimming and J lost 6 bases; unmatched junction nucleotides: 9. The V gene's germline CDR1 is SGDLS and CDR2 YYNGEE. The chain's CDR3 is CASSAQPGQGASGELFF. As DNA, the CDR3 is TGTGCCAGCAGCGCACAACCGGGACAGGGGGCGTCCGGGGAGCTGTTTTTT.

This clonotype turned up a few times. The chain has TRBV5-1 and TRBJ2-7, with 10 bases fitting TRBD2. The CDR3 runs to 16 residues. In germline, CDR1 is SGHRS, CDR2 YFSETQ. V lost 4 bases, J lost 6 bases, and 13 bases stayed unmatched. Here the CDR3 reads CASSRRTSGVLAEQYF. The CDR3 DNA reads TGCGCCAGCAGCCGGCGAACTAGCGGGGTTCTCGCCGAGCAGTACTTC.

The chain combines TRBV3-1 with TRBJ2-1; possibly TRBD2 for D (5 bases). There are 14 residues in the CDR3. Trimming removed 2 bases from V and 3 bases from J, with 8 bases in between. CDR1 and CDR2 (germline): LGHDT, YNNKEL (reference sequence). The CDR3 DNA sequence: TGTGCCAGCAGCCAAAACCGGGGCTACAATGAGCAGTTCTTC. Its protein is CASSQNRGYNEQFF.